This TCR beta chain is from a study of post-analysis software for immune sequencing data. Study-level findings and limits: Roughly five TRBV segments appeared more often in patients than in controls, and TRBV5-6, TRBV5-1 and TRBV20-1 were among these.

Sequencing libraries made from TCR beta cDNA carried unique molecular identifiers. MiXCR was run by TCRdb on the PCR reads, yielding one entry per CDR3 protein. Of 750,000 to 900,000 distinct CDR3 sequences detected, around 45% appear once; the ten largest clones hold roughly 4.5%. In the case of this clonotype: Its antigen is currently unknown.

V dropped 4 bases and J dropped 8 bases, with 11 bases sitting between them. The germline V gene encodes CDR1 SQVTM and CDR2 ANQGSEA. The CDR3 is 11 residues long. The TCR was taken from a girl between 5 and 17 years old with multiple sclerosis. The chain joins TRBV29-1 to TRBJ1-2; D call uncertain. The sequenced sample was blood. The CDR3 DNA reads as TGCAGCGTTGTGGCGGGGAGCGGCTACACCTTC. It encodes CSVVAGSGYTF. Looking up the rest from reference TRBV29-1 and TRBJ1-2 gives the full variable domain: SAVISQKPSRDICQRGTSLTIQCQVDSQVTMMFWYRQQPGQSLTLIATANQGSEATYESGFVIDKFPISRPNLTFSTLTVSNMSPEDSSIYLCSVVAGSGYTFGSGTRLTVV.